The entry that follows covers one TCR beta chain sequence. The target of this receptor is not known. No qualities accompany the bases; no much larger clone lies one base away. TCRbeta CDR3 regions were amplified from genomic DNA by means of the immunoSEQ Assay, a bias-controlled multiplex PCR. Per the original workflow: Within the assay, amplification of reference gene primers was used to estimate how many nucleated cells each sample contained. Sequence reads were collapsed and filtered to measure the absolute abundance of every unique TCRbeta CDR3 rearrangement. For each sample, productive Simpson clonality was calculated by taking the square root of Simpson's diversity index across productive rearrangements. TCRdb took over this immuneACCESS table, retaining in-frame rearrangements with V and J assigned. Such tables are incomplete; in checked studies, under half of the missing clones stem from an unresolved V gene, and the remainder is unexplained. V, J and clone size were drawn from that table, and D and trimming were deduced from the DNA. A total of roughly 270,000 clones appear in this sample, about 85% of them only once. The ten largest clones take up around 2.5% of the sample.

This specimen comes from a study of blood T cell repertoires in COVID-19 (TCRdb year 2020). Regarding the study in general: Samples from collaborators originated in the United States, Italy and Spain and spanned both the acute and convalescent phases of COVID-19. The prospective study material was composed of cDNA or gDNA derived from T cells, B-cell-depleted T cells, or PBMCs. The dataset comprised deeply sampled blood TCRbeta repertoires from subjects exposed to, actively infected with, or recovered from COVID-19. The repertoires were released in a freely available public database intended as a resource for research on the immune response to SARS-CoV-2. The samples were drawn from the first 160 participants of the ongoing ImmuneRACE study and from roughly 1,300 subjects provided by 6 global collaborators. Nearly every sample came with metadata listing a de-identified subject ID, COVID-19 status, age in years and sex. Where available, HLA class I and class II types were obtained from metadata supplied by the sample provider rather than from assay-based typing. What the study reported, not specific to this receptor: The quantity of clinical and demographic metadata differed by source and by participant and was supplied without curation.

Participants in the prospective study were enrolled through a virtual design, were aged roughly 18 to 90 years, and lived in fewer than 30 United States geographic areas. In the prospective study, cohorts were assigned on the basis of participant-reported clinical history obtained from a screening survey and a study questionnaire. Recovered participants in ImmuneRACE Cohort 3 were defined as having two consecutive negative NP/OP PCR tests, clearance from a healthcare professional, or resolution of symptoms. Mobile phlebotomists in the prospective study collected whole blood, serum and a nasopharyngeal or oropharyngeal swab from every participant. Additional blood draws and questionnaires over an approximately two-month period could optionally be provided by prospective study participants. Prospective study blood samples were shipped either frozen or at room temperature before DNA extraction. V trim: 6 bases; J trim: 9 bases; unmatched bases: 10. Including cysteine and phenylalanine, the CDR3 has 16 amino acids. Of the read, only the CDR3 DNA is kept; its 48 bases are in frame from base 1. Based on the germline V gene (reference sequence), the CDR1 and CDR2 sequences are WNHNN and SYGVQD.

The clonotype was recovered from a woman aged 45-65 years who had recovered from COVID-19. The sequenced sample was PBMCs or T cells enriched from blood (not recorded which). The chain is encoded by TRBV10-1 joined to TRBJ2-1, and 14 junctional nucleotides match TRBD2. The DNA is as follows: TGCGCCAGCAGCCCGCCCGGGACTAGCGGGAGCCGTGAGCAGTTCTTC. It specifies CASSPPGTSGSREQFF.